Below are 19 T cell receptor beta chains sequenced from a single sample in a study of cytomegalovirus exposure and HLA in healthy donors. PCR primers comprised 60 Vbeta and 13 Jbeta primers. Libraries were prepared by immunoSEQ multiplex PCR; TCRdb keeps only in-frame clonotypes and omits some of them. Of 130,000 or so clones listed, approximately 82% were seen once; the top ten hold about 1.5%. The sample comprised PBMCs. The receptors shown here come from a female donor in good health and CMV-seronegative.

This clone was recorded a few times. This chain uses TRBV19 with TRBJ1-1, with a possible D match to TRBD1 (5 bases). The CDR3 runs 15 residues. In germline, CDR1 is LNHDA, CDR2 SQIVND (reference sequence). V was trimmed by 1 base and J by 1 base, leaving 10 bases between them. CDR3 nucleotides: TGTGCCAGTAGTATAGTAGGGGCTGGGAACACTGAAGCTTTCTTT. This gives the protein CASSIVGAGNTEAFF.

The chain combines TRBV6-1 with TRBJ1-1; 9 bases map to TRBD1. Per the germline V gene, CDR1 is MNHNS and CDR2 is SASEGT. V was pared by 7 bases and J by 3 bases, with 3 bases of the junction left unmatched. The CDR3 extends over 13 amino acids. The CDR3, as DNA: TGTGCCAGCACCAGGACAGGGGACACTGAAGCTTTCTTT. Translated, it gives CASTRTGDTEAFF.

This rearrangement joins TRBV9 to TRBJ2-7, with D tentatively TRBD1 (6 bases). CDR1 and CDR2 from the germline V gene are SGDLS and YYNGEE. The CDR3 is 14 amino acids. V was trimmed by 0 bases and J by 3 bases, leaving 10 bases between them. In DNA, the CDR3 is TGTGCCAGCAGCGTAGGTACAGGGAACTACGAGCAGTACTTC. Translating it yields CASSVGTGNYEQYF.

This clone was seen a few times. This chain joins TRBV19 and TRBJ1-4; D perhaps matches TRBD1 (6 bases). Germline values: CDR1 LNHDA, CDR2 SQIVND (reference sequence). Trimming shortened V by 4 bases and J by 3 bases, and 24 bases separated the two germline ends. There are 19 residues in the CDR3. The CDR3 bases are TGTGCCAGTAGTACCCGGGGGGGGCGGATGAGGGTAGCTAATGAAAAACTGTTTTTT. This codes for CASSTRGGRMRVANEKLFF. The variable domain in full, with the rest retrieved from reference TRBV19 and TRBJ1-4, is DGGITQSPKYLFRKEGQNVTLSCEQNLNHDAMYWYRQDPGQGLRLIYYSQIVNDFQKGDIAEGYSVSREKKESFPLTVTSAQKNPTAFYLCASSTRGGRMRVANEKLFFGSGTQLSVL.

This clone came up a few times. CDR3 DNA sequence: TGTGCCAGTAGTACGACACCTAACACTGAAGCTTTCTTT. Translation: CASSTTPNTEAFF. The V call is TRBV19, the J call TRBJ1-1; D is unclear. V was cut by 4 bases and J by 2 bases, with 8 bases left in between. The length of the CDR3 is 13 residues. Germline-derived CDR1 and CDR2 are LNHDA and SQIVND (reference sequence).

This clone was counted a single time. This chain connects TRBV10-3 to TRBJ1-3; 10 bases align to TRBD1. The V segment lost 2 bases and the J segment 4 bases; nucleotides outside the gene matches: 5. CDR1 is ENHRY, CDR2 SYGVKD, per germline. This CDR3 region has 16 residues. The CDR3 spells CAISEKTGGAGNTIYF. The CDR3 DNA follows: TGTGCCATCAGTGAGAAGACAGGGGGCGCCGGAAACACCATATATTTT.

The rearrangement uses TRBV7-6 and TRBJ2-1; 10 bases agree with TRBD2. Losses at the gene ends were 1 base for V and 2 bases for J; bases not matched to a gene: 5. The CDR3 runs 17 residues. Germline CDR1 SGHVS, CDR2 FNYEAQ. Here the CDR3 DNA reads TGTGCCAGCAGCTTAGGGCCTCTAGCGGGAGCCTACAATGAGCAGTTCTTC. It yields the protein CASSLGPLAGAYNEQFF.

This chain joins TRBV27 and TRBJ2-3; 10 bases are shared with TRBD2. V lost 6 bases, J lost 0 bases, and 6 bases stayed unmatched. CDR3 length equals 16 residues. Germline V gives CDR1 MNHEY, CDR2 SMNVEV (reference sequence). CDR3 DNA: TGTGCCAGCAGCCCAGGGACTAGCGTAAGCACAGATACGCAGTATTTT. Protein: CASSPGTSVSTDTQYF.

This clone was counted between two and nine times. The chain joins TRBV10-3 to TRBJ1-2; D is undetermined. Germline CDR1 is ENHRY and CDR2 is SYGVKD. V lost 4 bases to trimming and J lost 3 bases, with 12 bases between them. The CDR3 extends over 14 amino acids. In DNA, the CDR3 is TGTGCCATCAGTGCGGGAAAGCTAGACTATGGCTACACCTTC. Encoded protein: CAISAGKLDYGYTF.

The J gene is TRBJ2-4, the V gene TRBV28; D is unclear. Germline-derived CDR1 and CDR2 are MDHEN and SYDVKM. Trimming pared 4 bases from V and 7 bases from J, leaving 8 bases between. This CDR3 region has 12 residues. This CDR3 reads CASSSLPNIQYF. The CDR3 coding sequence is TGTGCCAGCAGTTCCCTCCCTAACATTCAGTACTTC.

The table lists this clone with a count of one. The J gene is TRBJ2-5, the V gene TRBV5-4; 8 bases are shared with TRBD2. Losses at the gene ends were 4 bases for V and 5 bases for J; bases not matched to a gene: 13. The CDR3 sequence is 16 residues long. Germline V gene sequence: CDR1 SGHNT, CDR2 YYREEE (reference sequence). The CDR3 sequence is CASSPMRTSYEETQYF. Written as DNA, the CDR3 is TGTGCCAGCAGCCCCATGCGGACTAGCTATGAGGAGACCCAGTACTTC. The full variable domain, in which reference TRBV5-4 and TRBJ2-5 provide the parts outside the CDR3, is ETGVTQSPTHLIKTRGQQVTLRCSSQSGHNTVSWYQQALGQGPQFIFQYYREEENGRGNFPPRFSGLQFPNYSSELNVNALELDDSALYLCASSPMRTSYEETQYFGPGTRLLVL.

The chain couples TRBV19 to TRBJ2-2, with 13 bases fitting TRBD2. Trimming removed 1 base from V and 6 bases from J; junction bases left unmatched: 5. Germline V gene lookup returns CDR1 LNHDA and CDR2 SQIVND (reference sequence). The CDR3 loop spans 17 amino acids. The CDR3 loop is CASSIGRTSGSPGELFF. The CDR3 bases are TGTGCCAGTAGTATAGGGAGGACTAGCGGGAGCCCCGGGGAGCTGTTTTTT.

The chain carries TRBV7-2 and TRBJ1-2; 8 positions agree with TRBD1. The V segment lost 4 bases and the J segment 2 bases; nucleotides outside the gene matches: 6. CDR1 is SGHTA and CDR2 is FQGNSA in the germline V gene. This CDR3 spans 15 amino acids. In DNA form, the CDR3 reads TGTGCCAGCAGCTCAGGACAGGGCGCAAACTATGGCTACACCTTC. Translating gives CASSSGQGANYGYTF.

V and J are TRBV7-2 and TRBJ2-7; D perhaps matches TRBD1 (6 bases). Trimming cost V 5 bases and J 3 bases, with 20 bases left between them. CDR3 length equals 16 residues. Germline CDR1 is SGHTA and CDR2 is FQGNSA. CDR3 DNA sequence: TGTGCCAGCAGCGCGAGTCGCGACAGGCCTTACTACGAGCAGTACTTC. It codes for CASSASRDRPYYEQYF.

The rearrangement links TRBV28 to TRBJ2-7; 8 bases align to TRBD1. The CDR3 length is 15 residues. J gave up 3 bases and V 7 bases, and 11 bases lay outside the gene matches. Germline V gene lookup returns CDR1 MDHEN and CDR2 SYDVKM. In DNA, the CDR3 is TGTGCCAGCACTCCCGGACAGGGTGGGTACTACGAGCAGTACTTC. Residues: CASTPGQGGYYEQYF.

The CDR3 coding sequence is TGTGCCAGCACCCTATCGTGGTCAGGGGATCTCTATGGCTACACCTTC. This translates into CASTLSWSGDLYGYTF. V gene TRBV5-6 combines with J gene TRBJ1-2; perhaps TRBD1 as D (6 bases). V was trimmed by 6 bases and J by 4 bases, leaving 22 bases between them. The CDR3 runs to 16 residues. Germline CDR1 SGHDT, CDR2 YYEEEE. Full variable domain (missing parts from reference TRBV5-6 and TRBJ1-2): DAGVTQSPTHLIKTRGQQVTLRCSPKSGHDTVSWYQQALGQGPQFIFQYYEEEERQRGNFPDRFSGHQFPNYSSELNVNALLLGDSALYLCASTLSWSGDLYGYTFGSGTRLTVV.

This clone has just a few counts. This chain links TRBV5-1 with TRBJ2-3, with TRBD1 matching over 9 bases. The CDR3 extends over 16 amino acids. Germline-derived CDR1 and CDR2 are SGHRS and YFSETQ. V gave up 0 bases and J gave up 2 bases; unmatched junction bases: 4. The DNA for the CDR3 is TGCGCCAGCAGCTTGGAGGGACAGGGTCTCACAGATACGCAGTATTTT. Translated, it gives CASSLEGQGLTDTQYF.

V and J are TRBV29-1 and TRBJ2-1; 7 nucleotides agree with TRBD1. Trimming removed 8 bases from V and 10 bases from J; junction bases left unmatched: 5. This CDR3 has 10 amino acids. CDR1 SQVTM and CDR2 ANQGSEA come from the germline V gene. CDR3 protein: CSTVTGEQFF. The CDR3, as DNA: TGCAGCACGGTGACAGGGGAGCAGTTCTTC.

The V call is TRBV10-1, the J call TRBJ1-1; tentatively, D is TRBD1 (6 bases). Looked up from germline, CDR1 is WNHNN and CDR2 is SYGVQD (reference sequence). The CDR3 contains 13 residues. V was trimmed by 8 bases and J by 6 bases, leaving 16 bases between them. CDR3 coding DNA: TGCGCCAGCCGAAGGGACGAGGGGGCTGAAGCTTTCTTT. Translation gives CASRRDEGAEAFF.